The 24 T cell receptor beta chains reported below all come from one sample, sequenced in a study of shared clonotypes between healthy human individuals. The data were produced by immunoSEQ multiplex PCR, yet TCRdb's version contains in-frame clones alone and is incomplete. The data show about 2.4 million clones, with 93% seen just once and about 0.34% held by the top ten. Sequencing was done on a sample of naive CD4+ T cells from PBMCs. Described subset: CD45RA+ positively selected. These receptors were obtained from a man between 18 and 29 years old in good health. Some clones in this sample may be carry-over from other donors' samples.

The V gene is TRBV19, the J gene TRBJ2-4; 10 bases match TRBD1. This CDR3 has 13 residues. Germline loops: CDR1 LNHDA, CDR2 SQIVND (reference sequence). Trimming removed 9 bases from V and 7 bases from J; junction bases left unmatched: 6. The CDR3 sequence is CASRDRGINIQYF. The CDR3, as DNA: TGTGCCAGCCGGGACAGGGGAATTAACATTCAGTACTTC.

Remarks on this clone: The sample contains more than one DNA sequence encoding this CDR3. The chain links TRBV28 to TRBJ2-7; no clear D. Germline CDR1 and CDR2: MDHEN and SYDVKM. This CDR3 region has 12 residues. The germline V and J ends were trimmed by 7 bases and 3 bases, with 10 bases remaining between them. CDR3 protein: CASTLSGYEQYF. In nucleotides, the CDR3 is TGTGCCAGCACCCTTTCGGGCTACGAGCAGTACTTC.

The rearrangement links TRBV28 to TRBJ2-7, with 9 nucleotides matching TRBD1. The CDR3 has 17 residues. CDR1 and CDR2 from the germline V gene are MDHEN and SYDVKM. The ends lost 4 bases at V and 3 bases at J; junction bases unmatched: 13. DNA for the CDR3: TGTGCCAGCAGTTACCCATGGGCACCGGGACAGGGCTACGAGCAGTACTTC. The encoded protein is CASSYPWAPGQGYEQYF. The full variable domain, with the rest looked up from reference TRBV28 and TRBJ2-7, is DVKVTQSSRYLVKRTGEKVFLECVQDMDHENMFWYRQDPGLGLRLIYFSYDVKMKEKGDIPEGYSVSREKKERFSLILESASTNQTSMYLCASSYPWAPGQGYEQYFGPGTRLTVT.

The chain uses TRBV19 and TRBJ1-5, with TRBD1 as a possible D gene (5 bases). CDR1 is LNHDA, CDR2 SQIVND, per germline (reference sequence). This CDR3 spans 14 amino acids. Between the trimmed V and J ends, which lost 8 bases and 2 bases, there was a span of 13 bases. The CDR3 bases are TGTGCCAGTGGGGCCGGGGGAGGCAATCAGCCCCAGCATTTT. It encodes CASGAGGGNQPQHF.

The chain is built from TRBV6-4 and TRBJ2-3, with no clear D. The germline V gene has CDR1 MRHNA and CDR2 SNTAGT. There are 13 residues in the CDR3. The V and J ends lost 0 bases and 6 bases respectively, with 7 bases between them. CDR3 DNA: TGTGCCAGCAGTGACTCCCGACGGGATACGCAGTATTTT. Protein product: CASSDSRRDTQYF.

The V call is TRBV5-1, the J call TRBJ2-3; TRBD2 agrees at 15 bases. With V trimmed by 4 bases and J by 1 base, 10 bases remained unmatched. Per the germline V gene, CDR1 is SGHRS and CDR2 is YFSETQ. The length of the CDR3 is 19 residues. The CDR3 sequence is CASSPWWTSGRAGTDTQYF. CDR3 coding DNA: TGCGCCAGCAGCCCCTGGTGGACTAGCGGGAGGGCCGGCACAGATACGCAGTATTTT.

This chain connects TRBV6-5 to TRBJ2-2; 7 positions match TRBD1. The V and J ends lost 4 bases and 3 bases, in that order; junction bases with no gene match: 2. The CDR3 length is 14 residues. Germline V gives CDR1 MNHEY, CDR2 SVGAGI. The CDR3 loop is CASSWDRYTGELFF. CDR3 in DNA: TGTGCCAGCAGTTGGGACAGATACACCGGGGAGCTGTTTTTT.

The rearrangement uses TRBV2 and TRBJ1-4, with TRBD1 matching over 10 bases. Germline V lookup: CDR1 SNHLY, CDR2 FYNNEI. V shed 7 bases, J shed 10 bases, and the junction held 9 bases outside the gene matches. This CDR3 comprises 14 residues. The chain's CDR3 is CASTPGQGRGKLFF. As DNA, the CDR3 is TGTGCCAGCACCCCGGGACAGGGGAGGGGAAAACTGTTTTTT.

The CDR3 DNA reads as TGTGCCAGCAGCCCCCATCGACAGGGGCCCTGGAATGAGCAGTTCTTC. Its protein product is CASSPHRQGPWNEQFF. The rearrangement links TRBV7-2 to TRBJ2-1; TRBD1 agrees at 8 bases. CDR1 is SGHTA and CDR2 is FQGNSA in the germline V gene. The ends lost 5 bases at V and 7 bases at J; junction bases unmatched: 13. CDR3 length: 16 residues.

CDR3 coding DNA: TGCGCCAGCAGCGCGACAGGCACAGATACGCAGTATTTT. Translating gives CASSATGTDTQYF. The chain recombines TRBV5-1 with TRBJ2-3; TRBD1 is a possible D gene (5 bases). In germline, CDR1 is SGHRS, CDR2 YFSETQ. The CDR3 contains 13 residues. V gave up 4 bases and J gave up 1 base, with 7 bases separating them.

J is TRBJ2-5 and V is TRBV9; TRBD2 might be the D (6 bases). The CDR3 spans 14 residues. With 3 bases removed from V and 0 bases from J, the gap between germline ends came to 9 bases. Germline lookup yields CDR1 SGDLS and CDR2 YYNGEE. CDR3 sequence: CASSGRDYQETQYF. CDR3 in DNA: TGTGCCAGCAGCGGCCGGGACTACCAAGAGACCCAGTACTTC.

The chain couples TRBV6-1 to TRBJ2-4; possible D gene TRBD1, 6 bases. The CDR3 consists of 15 residues. Germline CDR1 and CDR2: MNHNS and SASEGT. The V gene lost 5 bases and the J gene lost 0 bases, with 11 bases spanning the gap. The CDR3 region has the DNA TGTGCCAGCAGTCTTGGACAGCTAGCCAAAAACATTCAGTACTTC. It translates to CASSLGQLAKNIQYF.

The V gene is TRBV5-1, the J gene TRBJ1-2; tentatively, D is TRBD1 (5 bases). The V gene's germline CDR1 is SGHRS and CDR2 YFSETQ. V dropped 6 bases and J dropped 4 bases, with 13 bases sitting between them. The CDR3 covers 13 residues. The CDR3, as DNA: TGCGCCAGCACCCTCGCGGGGGGCTATGGCTACACCTTC. Protein sequence: CASTLAGGYGYTF.

The chain couples TRBV30 to TRBJ2-5; 10 nucleotides agree with TRBD2. The junction had 11 bases not matched to a gene; V was cut back by 5 bases and J by 5 bases. Germline V CDR1 and CDR2: GTSNPN, SVGIG (reference sequence). The CDR3 contains 15 residues. CDR3 DNA sequence: TGTGCCTGGGACCGAACTAGCGGGAAGAGGGAGACCCAGTACTTC. Protein product: CAWDRTSGKRETQYF.

The V gene is TRBV11-3, the J gene TRBJ1-1; a weak D match, TRBD1 (5 bases). V dropped 6 bases and J dropped 7 bases, with 15 bases sitting between them. Germline V gene sequence: CDR1 SGHNT, CDR2 YENEEA. The CDR3 contains 13 residues. CDR3 residues: CASRRTGGGEAFF. CDR3 nucleotides: TGTGCCAGCAGACGTACCGGGGGGGGTGAAGCTTTCTTT.

J is TRBJ2-4 and V is TRBV19; a weak D match, TRBD2 (6 bases). Between the trimmed V and J ends, which lost 6 bases and 7 bases, there was a span of 10 bases. This CDR3 comprises 12 residues. CDR1 and CDR2 from the germline V gene are LNHDA and SQIVND (reference sequence). CDR3 DNA: TGTGCCAGTAGCGGGGGTCTGAACATTCAGTACTTC. It specifies CASSGGLNIQYF. The variable domain in full, completed from reference TRBV19 and TRBJ2-4, reads DGGITQSPKYLFRKEGQNVTLSCEQNLNHDAMYWYRQDPGQGLRLIYYSQIVNDFQKGDIAEGYSVSREKKESFPLTVTSAQKNPTAFYLCASSGGLNIQYFGAGTRLSVL.

V and J are TRBV7-8 and TRBJ2-4; D may be TRBD1 (6 bases). The CDR3 has 13 amino acids. Trimming took off 5 bases at V and 8 bases at J, with 13 bases between the two ends. Germline loops: CDR1 SGHVS, CDR2 FQNEAQ. CDR3 region: CASSTGTRDIQYF. CDR3 DNA: TGTGCCAGCAGCACCGGGACAAGGGACATTCAGTACTTC.

The genes are TRBV6-1 and TRBJ1-3; D not resolved. Germline CDR1 and CDR2: MNHNS and SASEGT. The CDR3 is made up of 15 amino acids. Trimming took off 6 bases at V and 0 bases at J, with 12 bases between the two ends. This CDR3 reads CASSLEARSGNTIYF. CDR3 nucleotides: TGTGCCAGCAGCCTGGAGGCGCGCTCTGGAAACACCATATATTTT.

The chain combines TRBV27 with TRBJ2-7, with 8 bases identical to TRBD1. This CDR3 has 12 amino acids. Germline V lookup: CDR1 MNHEY, CDR2 SMNVEV (reference sequence). Trimming removed 2 bases from V and 9 bases from J; junction bases left unmatched: 3. The CDR3 bases are TGTGCCAGCAGTTTACGGACAGGGACGCAGTACTTC. This codes for CASSLRTGTQYF.

This chain links TRBV6-7 with TRBJ2-1, with D uncertain. TRBV6-7 is sorted into the ORF group, with uncertain function. The CDR3 is made up of 11 amino acids. Trimming left V 6 bases short and J 7 bases short, with 7 bases between. The CDR3 protein is CASRDLNEQFF. In DNA form, the CDR3 reads TGTGCCAGCAGGGATTTAAATGAGCAGTTCTTC.

The chain uses TRBV19 and TRBJ1-5; 7 nucleotides match TRBD1. The CDR3 loop spans 15 amino acids. The V and J ends lost 4 bases and 2 bases, in that order; junction bases with no gene match: 5. CDR1 and CDR2 (germline): LNHDA, SQIVND (reference sequence). CDR3 DNA: TGTGCCAGTAGTAAACAGGGGTACGGCAATCAGCCCCAGCATTTT. This gives the protein CASSKQGYGNQPQHF.

The V gene is TRBV7-2, the J gene TRBJ2-1, with D uncertain. CDR1 is SGHTA and CDR2 is FQGNSA in the germline V gene. V was clipped by 3 bases and J by 8 bases, with 8 bases between them. The CDR3 length is 12 residues. The DNA for the CDR3 is TGTGCCAGCAGCTTTTCAGTCTATGAGCAGTTCTTC. Translating gives CASSFSVYEQFF.

This chain connects TRBV4-3 to TRBJ2-4; 8 bases are a match to TRBD1. The ends lost 2 bases at V and 0 bases at J; junction bases unmatched: 6. Germline CDR1 reads LGHNA; CDR2 reads YSLEER. CDR3 size: 17 residues. CDR3 bases: TGCGCCAGCAGCCAAAAAAGACAGGGGCTAGCCAAAAACATTCAGTACTTC. Protein sequence: CASSQKRQGLAKNIQYF.

The rearrangement links TRBV27 to TRBJ2-5; the match to TRBD2 covers 7 bases. Looked up from germline, CDR1 is MNHEY and CDR2 is SMNVEV (reference sequence). The CDR3 runs to 15 residues. Trimming took 6 bases from V and 3 from J; bases not matched to a gene: 10. CDR3 sequence (DNA): TGTGCCAGCAGCCCATGGGGCGGGGGTAAAGAGACCCAGTACTTC. Translation: CASSPWGGGKETQYF.